These T cell receptor beta chains were read from a single sample in a study of blood T cell repertoires in COVID-19. Clones were read by immunoSEQ multiplex PCR, and TCRdb kept only the in-frame ones, dropping some. The sample holds more than 250,000 clones, approximately 89% seen once. Sequencing used PBMCs or T cells enriched from blood (not recorded which). These receptors were taken from a woman aged 18-29 years who had recovered from COVID-19. Both conserved end residues are part of each CDR3. Only some rows state a clone size, as once, few, many or a class for expanded clones.

V gene: TRBV3-1/TRBV3-2
J gene: TRBJ1-2
CDR3 length: 15
clone size: NA
CDR3 protein: CASSQVVGTVNGYTF

V gene: TRBV19
J gene: TRBJ1-4
CDR3 length: 15
clone size: once
CDR3 protein: CASSIDPWGNEKLFF

V gene: TRBV5-4
J gene: TRBJ1-1
CDR3 length: 14
clone size: NA
CDR3 protein: CASSLGRGNTEAFF

V gene: TRBV2
J gene: TRBJ2-7
CDR3 length: 15
clone size: NA
CDR3 protein: CASSDRDRGMGEQYF

V gene: TRBV11-3
J gene: TRBJ2-1
CDR3 length: 14
clone size: NA
CDR3 protein: CASSLSPGGAGQFF

V gene: TRBV3-1/TRBV3-2
J gene: TRBJ2-4
CDR3 length: 16
clone size: NA
CDR3 protein: CASSSFGTGGLGIQYF

V gene: TRBV6-5
J gene: TRBJ2-1
CDR3 length: 15
clone size: NA
CDR3 protein: CASSRGDSNYNEQFF

V gene: TRBV7-2
J gene: TRBJ1-1
CDR3 length: 14
clone size: NA
CDR3 protein: CASSPGTENTEAFF

V gene: TRBV30
J gene: TRBJ1-5
CDR3 length: 13
clone size: NA
CDR3 protein: CAWSTTGGQPQHF

V gene: TRBV27
J gene: TRBJ2-7
CDR3 length: 15
clone size: NA
CDR3 protein: CASSVSLAGIGEQYF

V gene: TRBV15
J gene: TRBJ1-5
CDR3 length: 14
clone size: NA
CDR3 protein: CATSRGGGDQPQHF

V gene: TRBV5-1
J gene: TRBJ1-4
CDR3 length: 16
clone size: NA
CDR3 protein: CASSPKDRDANEKLFF